This T cell receptor (beta chain) was recorded in a study of blood T cell repertoires in COVID-19. Profiled with immunoSEQ multiplex PCR; TCRdb holds only in-frame clones, not every one. Seen here are roughly 250,000 clones, roughly 84% observed once, and the top ten hold 0.7% to 0.9%. This clone appeared a single time. This sequence originates from a human donor with COVID-19, enrolled during active disease. The donor label of this sample is uncertain. The sample taken for sequencing was peripheral blood.

The CDR3 loop is CASSIQGFVQPQHF. CDR3 nucleotides: TGTGCCAGCAGTATACAGGGTTTTGTTCAGCCCCAGCATTTT. This rearrangement joins TRBV28 to TRBJ1-5, with D perhaps TRBD1 (6 bases). The germline V and J ends were trimmed by 5 bases and 6 bases, with 14 bases remaining between them. This CDR3 contains 14 residues. In germline, CDR1 is MDHEN, CDR2 SYDVKM.